Given below is one T cell receptor (beta chain) in context. V was trimmed by 5 bases and J by 2 bases, leaving 10 bases between them. Germline V lookup: CDR1 SGHTA, CDR2 FQGNSA. There are 13 residues in the CDR3. This sample stems from a study of STAT5B mutations in CD4+ large granular lymphocyte leukemia. The repertoire was sequenced with immunoSEQ multiplex PCR; TCRdb's copy has only in-frame clones and lacks some. In the table there are approximately 30,000 clones, 75% to 85% of which are singletons. The sample consisted of CD4+ T cells from blood buffy coats. The rearrangement links TRBV7-2 to TRBJ2-7, with D unclear. The clonotype comes from a human donor in good health. CDR3 sequence: CASSPGRAYEQYF. The CDR3 DNA reads as TGTGCCAGCAGCCCTGGACGCGCCTACGAGCAGTACTTC.